The T cell receptor (beta chain) under discussion was sequenced for a study of blood T cell repertoires in COVID-19. Study context: Researchers got acute and convalescent COVID-19 samples from the United States, Italy and Spain. T cells, B-cell-depleted T cells, or PBMCs provided the cDNA or gDNA that served as material.

Clinical history reported by participants formed the basis on which cohorts were assigned. The study recruited exposed participants who had met a COVID-19 case within 2 weeks before entry. Generated by immunoSEQ multiplex PCR, the TCRdb table keeps only in-frame clones and is missing some. In the table there are around 320,000 clones, approximately 89% of which are singletons. Sequenced sample: PBMCs or T cells enriched from blood (not recorded which). The sequence derives from a woman aged 50 to 65 who had been exposed to COVID-19.

The CDR3 DNA sequence: TGTGCCAGTAGTATTCTGCTCCCACGCTATAGCAATCAGCCCCAGCATTTT. It specifies CASSILLPRYSNQPQHF. This chain links TRBV19 with TRBJ1-5; no clear D. The CDR3 totals 17 residues. Trimming cost V 3 bases and J 0 bases, with 15 bases left between them. Germline loops: CDR1 LNHDA, CDR2 SQIVND (reference sequence).